This T cell receptor (beta chain) was observed in a study of T cells in Graves' hyperthyroidism and ophthalmopathy. From germline, CDR1 is MNHNS and CDR2 SASEGT. This CDR3 spans 15 amino acids. Losses at the gene ends were 8 bases for V and 6 bases for J; bases not matched to a gene: 6. Amplification yielded TCR beta CDR3 regions, with RNA transcripts as the source. TCR CDR3 underwent first-round RT-PCR with the HTBI primer set. TCRdb called the multiplex PCR reads again in MiXCR, with one record for every CDR3 protein. Here the sample spans a few hundred thousand distinct CDR3 sequences, 15% being singletons. Ophthalmopathy cases met thresholds of Clinical Activity Score at least 3, NOSPECS grade at least 4 and duration under 3 months. Exclusions: uncontrolled infection, other autoimmune disease, pregnancy, lactation.

The sample comprised blood. This receptor was taken from a woman aged 60 to 75 with Graves' ophthalmopathy. The gene calls are TRBV6-1 and TRBJ2-1; TRBD2 aligns across 14 bases. The CDR3 protein is CASLPGLAGVNEQFF. DNA of the CDR3: TGTGCCAGCCTGCCGGGACTAGCGGGAGTCAATGAGCAGTTCTTC.